This T cell receptor (beta chain) was obtained from a study of T cells after yellow fever vaccination (dated by TCRdb to the late 2010s). In terms of the full investigation: The SMART-Seq v4 Ultra Low Input RNA kit was used to prepare libraries from fractions with low cell numbers. Bulk TCR alpha and beta repertoires were sequenced longitudinally to track T-cell clones before and after primary and booster YFV17D yellow fever vaccination. The cohort comprised two healthy male donors, one aged 18 to 29 and one aged 30 to 40 years. Blood was collected at multiple timepoints before and after primary and secondary immunization, and bulk PBMC replicates and cell subsets were isolated.

Unmatched junction bases come to 5, with V trimmed by 9 bases and J by 0 bases. Its CDR3 holds 14 amino acids, cysteine through phenylalanine. Only CDR3 DNA remains: 42 bases, in frame from the first base. Sequences SGHRS (CDR1) and YFSETQ (CDR2) are obtained from the germline V gene. TCRdb records Illumina NovaSeq 6000 as the sequencer. TCR cDNA was synthesized by 5'RACE template switching, through which a universal primer site and unique molecular identifiers were introduced. cDNA synthesis was primed from both the TCR alpha and TCR beta constant segments. Library amplification involved two PCR steps, and the second step added sample barcodes and sequencing adapters. Libraries were sequenced on Illumina HiSeq 2500 (2x100 bp) or NovaSeq (2x150 bp). The paper's processing steps were these. MIGEC handled demultiplexing of reads and collapsing into UMI consensus sequences, while MiXCR performed V(D)J alignment. Vaccine-responding clonotypes were defined with edgeR using replicate PBMC samples, requiring FDR below 0.01 and a log2 fold change above 5 up to day 15. Bulk clonotypes were assigned CD4 or CD8 identity according to which sequenced CD4 or CD8 repertoire held them at higher abundance. Starting from the raw public reads, TCRdb applied fastp trimming at Q25, assembled clones with MiXCR and retained in-frame beta chains. Under each unique CDR3 protein, matching rows form one entry showing the most common genes and DNA. These V and J calls are TCRdb output, not the study's own analysis. In this sample the table shows around 320,000 distinct CDR3 sequences, approximately 11% of which occur a single time. About 3.3% of the sample is in the top ten clones.

This clonotype was counted between two and nine times. Its antigen specificity is not known. No base quality values were provided; no much bigger clone lies one nucleotide off. Reading the label with the study, this specimen's treatment or condition is: live attenuated yellow fever vaccine strain. PBMCs were isolated from peripheral blood using a standard Ficoll-Paque protocol. Dynabeads CD4 and CD8 positive selection kits were used to isolate the CD4 and CD8 T-cell fractions. TriZol was used to extract RNA from bulk PBMCs, CD4 and CD8 fractions, and dextramer-positive and dextramer-negative fractions. Points the paper makes about the study in general: After the booster, most of the clones that had expanded following primary vaccination were detected again (approximately 96% of CD4 and around 87% of CD8), which suggests that memory was broadly maintained. Compared with the primary T-cell response, the secondary T-cell response was faster but weaker, reaching its peak on day 5 rather than on day 15. FACS-sorted repertoires could contain abundant contaminating clonotypes from the bulk population, so computational filtering was required. A small share of clonotypes was detected in both CD4 and CD8 compartments, with the overlap likely arising from convergent recombination. Only a couple of donors were included in the study, so the extent to which the findings can be generalized is limited.

The sequencing here drew on CD4+ T cells sorted from PBMCs, taken 45 days after the yellow fever booster vaccination. The sequence derives from a man aged 18 to 29 who received the YFV17D yellow fever vaccine. Rearrangement joined TRBV5-1 to TRBJ2-3; TRBD1 fits 9 bases in the junction. The CDR3 is CATSGQGSTDTQYF. The bases are TGCGCCACCTCGGGACAGGGAAGCACAGATACGCAGTATTTT.